The 4 T cell receptor beta chains in this list originate from one sample, sequenced in a study of blood T cell repertoires in COVID-19. Produced via immunoSEQ multiplex PCR; TCRdb's table is partial and in-frame only. In the table there are over 100,000 clones, around three quarters of which are singletons. Sequencing input: peripheral blood. Receptor source: a woman of 80 years or more with acute or convalescent COVID-19.

In DNA, the CDR3 is TGCGCCAGCAGCAAGTCGAGGACAGCTCTCGGCTACACCTTC. Encoded protein: CASSKSRTALGYTF. The chain combines TRBV4-3 with TRBJ1-2, with TRBD1 as a possible D gene (6 bases). Trimming took 5 bases from V and 8 from J, leaving 18 bases between them. The germline gives CDR1 LGHNA, CDR2 YSLEER. This CDR3 is 14 amino acids long.

The V and J genes are TRBV7-2 and TRBJ2-1; the D gene is possibly TRBD1 (5 bases). Germline assignment: CDR1 SGHTA and CDR2 FQGNSA. Trimming removed 3 bases at V and 5 bases at J, with 8 bases between. The CDR3 sequence is 13 residues long. CDR3 coding DNA: TGTGCCAGCAGCTTGGGGCGGAACAATGAGCAGTTCTTC. This sequence encodes CASSLGRNNEQFF.

The J gene is TRBJ1-2, the V gene TRBV24-1, with TRBD1 as a possible D gene (6 bases). Trimming took off 4 bases at V and 8 bases at J, with 22 bases between the two ends. The V gene's germline CDR1 is KGHDR and CDR2 SFDVKD. The CDR3 covers 16 residues. The CDR3 DNA reads as TGTGCCACCAGTGACCAGACCCGGGGGGACACCGGCGGCTACACCTTC. It encodes CATSDQTRGDTGGYTF.

In its sample, this clone was seen a few times. CDR3 DNA: TGTGCCAGCAGCCCGCAGATAGGACAAAGCACAGATACGCAGTATTTT. Protein sequence: CASSPQIGQSTDTQYF. The gene calls are TRBV7-2 and TRBJ2-3; D may be TRBD1 (5 bases). Deletions cut 5 bases from V and 0 bases from J, with 15 bases between. CDR1 is SGHTA and CDR2 is FQGNSA in the germline V gene. This CDR3 comprises 16 residues.